This T cell receptor beta chain comes out of a study of blood T cell repertoires in COVID-19. Overall study context: The study drew acute and convalescent COVID-19 samples from the United States, Italy and Spain. The cDNA or gDNA used as material had been derived from T cells, B-cell-depleted T cells, or PBMCs.

J was trimmed by 0 bases and V by 5 bases; bases with no gene match: 10. Per the germline V gene, CDR1 is MDHEN and CDR2 is SYDVKM. This CDR3 has 16 residues. Repertoires were generated with immunoSEQ multiplex PCR, while TCRdb's copy carries only in-frame clones and drops some. Here the sample spans 200,000 to 250,000 clones, about nine tenths being singletons. The chain links TRBV28 to TRBJ2-7; 7 nucleotides line up with TRBD1. Sequencing was performed on peripheral blood. The TCR sequence derives from a man at least 80 years old with acute or convalescent COVID-19. CDR3 protein: CASSPTGSGGSYEQYF. DNA for the CDR3: TGTGCCAGCAGTCCGACAGGGAGTGGGGGCTCCTACGAGCAGTACTTC.